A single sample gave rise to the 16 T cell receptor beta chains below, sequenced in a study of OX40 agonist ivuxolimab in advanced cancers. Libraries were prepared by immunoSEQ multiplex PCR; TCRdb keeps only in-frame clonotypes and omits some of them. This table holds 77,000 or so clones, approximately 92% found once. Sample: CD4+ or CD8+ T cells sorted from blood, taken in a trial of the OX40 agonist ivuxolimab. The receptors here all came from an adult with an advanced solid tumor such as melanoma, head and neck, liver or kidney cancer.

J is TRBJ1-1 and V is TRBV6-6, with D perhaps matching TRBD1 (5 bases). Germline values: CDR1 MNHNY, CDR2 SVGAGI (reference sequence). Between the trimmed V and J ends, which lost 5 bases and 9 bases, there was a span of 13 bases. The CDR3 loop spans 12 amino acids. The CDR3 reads CASSVGLGKAFF. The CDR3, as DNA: TGTGCCAGCAGTGTGGGACTGGGAAAAGCTTTCTTT.

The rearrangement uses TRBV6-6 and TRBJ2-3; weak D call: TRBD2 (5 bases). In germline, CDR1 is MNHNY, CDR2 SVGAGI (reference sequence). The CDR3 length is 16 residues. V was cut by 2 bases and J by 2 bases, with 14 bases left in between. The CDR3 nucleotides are TGTGCCAGCAGTTACCCCCAGAGGGAAATCACAGATACGCAGTATTTT. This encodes CASSYPQREITDTQYF.

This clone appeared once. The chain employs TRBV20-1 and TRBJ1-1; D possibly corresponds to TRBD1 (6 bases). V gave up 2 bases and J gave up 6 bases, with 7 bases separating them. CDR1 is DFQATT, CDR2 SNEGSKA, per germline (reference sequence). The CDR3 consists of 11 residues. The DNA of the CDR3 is TGCAGTGCTAGACGGGGGCCTGAAGCTTTCTTT. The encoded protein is CSARRGPEAFF.

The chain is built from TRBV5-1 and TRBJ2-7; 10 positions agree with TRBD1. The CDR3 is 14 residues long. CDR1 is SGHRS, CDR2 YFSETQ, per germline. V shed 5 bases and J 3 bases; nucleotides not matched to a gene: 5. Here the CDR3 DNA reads TGCGCCAGCAGTGGGACAGGGGATCTCTACGAGCAGTACTTC. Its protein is CASSGTGDLYEQYF. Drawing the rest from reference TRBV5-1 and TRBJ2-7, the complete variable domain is KAGVTQTPRYLIKTRGQQVTLSCSPISGHRSVSWYQQTPGQGLQFLFEYFSETQRNKGNFPGRFSGRQFSNSRSEMNVSTLELGDSALYLCASSGTGDLYEQYFGPGTRLTVT.

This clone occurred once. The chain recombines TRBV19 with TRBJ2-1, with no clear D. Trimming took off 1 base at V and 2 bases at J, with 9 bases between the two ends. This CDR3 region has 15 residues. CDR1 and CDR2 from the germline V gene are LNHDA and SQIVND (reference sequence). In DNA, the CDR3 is TGTGCCAGTAGTATAGCTGGGGTGGCCTACAATGAGCAGTTCTTC. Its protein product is CASSIAGVAYNEQFF.

The CDR3 DNA is TGTGCCAGTAGTATAGCGGGCCGTTCACCCCTCCACTTT. Protein product: CASSIAGRSPLHF. The chain is built from TRBV19 and TRBJ1-6; D remains ambiguous. The ends were cut back, 1 base at V and 9 bases at J, with 7 bases in the middle. Looked up from germline, CDR1 is LNHDA and CDR2 is SQIVND (reference sequence). This CDR3 is 13 amino acids long.

Written as DNA, the CDR3 is TGTGCCAGCAGCCCAGTAGGGACCTCTAATTCACCCCTCCACTTT. Protein: CASSPVGTSNSPLHF. The J gene is TRBJ1-6, the V gene TRBV7-9; a weak D match, TRBD1 (5 bases). CDR1 and CDR2 from the germline V gene are SEHNR and FQNEAQ (reference sequence). Trimming left V 5 bases short and J 6 bases short, with 14 bases between. The length of the CDR3 is 15 residues.

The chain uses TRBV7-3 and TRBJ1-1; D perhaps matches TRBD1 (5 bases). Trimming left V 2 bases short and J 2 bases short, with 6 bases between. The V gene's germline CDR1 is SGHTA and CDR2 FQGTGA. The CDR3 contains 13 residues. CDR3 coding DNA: TGTGCCAGCAGCTTAGACAGCAACACTGAAGCTTTCTTT. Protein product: CASSLDSNTEAFF.

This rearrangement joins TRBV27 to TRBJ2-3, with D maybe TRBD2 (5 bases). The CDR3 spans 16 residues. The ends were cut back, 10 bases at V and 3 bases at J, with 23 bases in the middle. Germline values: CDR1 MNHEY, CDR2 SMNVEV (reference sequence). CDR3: CATCFREPYLTDTQYF. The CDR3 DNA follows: TGTGCCACCTGTTTTCGGGAACCATACTTAACAGATACGCAGTATTTT.

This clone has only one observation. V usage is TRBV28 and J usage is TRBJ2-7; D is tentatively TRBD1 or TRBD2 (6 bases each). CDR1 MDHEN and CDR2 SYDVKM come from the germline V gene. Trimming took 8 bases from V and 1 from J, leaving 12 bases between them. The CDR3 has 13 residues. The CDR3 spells CASEGGRSYEQYF. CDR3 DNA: TGTGCCAGCGAGGGGGGTAGATCCTACGAGCAGTACTTC.

The CDR3 region is CATSREGVGSGNTIYF. As DNA, the CDR3 is TGTGCCACCAGCAGAGAAGGGGTGGGCTCTGGAAACACCATATATTTT. The V gene is TRBV15, the J gene TRBJ1-3; perhaps TRBD1 as D (5 bases). The CDR3 totals 16 residues. V lost 0 bases to trimming and J lost 0 bases, with 9 bases between them. The germline V gene has CDR1 LNHNV and CDR2 YYDKDF (reference sequence).

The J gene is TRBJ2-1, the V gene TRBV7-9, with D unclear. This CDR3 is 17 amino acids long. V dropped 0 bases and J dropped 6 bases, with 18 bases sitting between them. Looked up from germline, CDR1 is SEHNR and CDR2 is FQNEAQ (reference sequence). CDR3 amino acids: CASSLAVTLFGSNEQFF. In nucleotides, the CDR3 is TGTGCCAGCAGCTTAGCAGTTACTTTATTTGGGTCCAATGAGCAGTTCTTC.

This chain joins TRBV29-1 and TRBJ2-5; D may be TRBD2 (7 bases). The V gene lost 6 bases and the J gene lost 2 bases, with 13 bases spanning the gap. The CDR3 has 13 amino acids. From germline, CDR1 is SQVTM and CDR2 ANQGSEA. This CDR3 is CSVRRGAQETQYF. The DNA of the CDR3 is TGCAGCGTCCGCCGGGGGGCGCAAGAGACCCAGTACTTC.

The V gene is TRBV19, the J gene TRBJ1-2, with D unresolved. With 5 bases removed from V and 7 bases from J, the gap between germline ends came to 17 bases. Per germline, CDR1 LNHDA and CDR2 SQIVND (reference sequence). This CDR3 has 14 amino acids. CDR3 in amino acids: CASSSYLTPTGYTF. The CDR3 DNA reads TGTGCCAGTAGTTCCTACCTAACTCCCACTGGCTACACCTTC.

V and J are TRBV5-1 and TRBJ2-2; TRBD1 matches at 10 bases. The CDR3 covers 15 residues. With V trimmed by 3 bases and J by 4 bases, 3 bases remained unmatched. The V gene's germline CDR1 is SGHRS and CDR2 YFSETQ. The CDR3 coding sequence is TGCGCCAGCAGCTCGGACAGGGGGGTCACCGGGGAGCTGTTTTTT. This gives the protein CASSSDRGVTGELFF.

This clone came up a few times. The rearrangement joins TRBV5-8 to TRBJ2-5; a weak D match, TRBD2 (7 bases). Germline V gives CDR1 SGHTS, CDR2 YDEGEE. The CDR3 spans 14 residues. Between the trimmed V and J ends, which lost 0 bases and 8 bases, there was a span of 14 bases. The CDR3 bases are TGTGCCAGCAGCTTGGTTCGGGGGGCGAGAACCCAGTACTTC. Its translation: CASSLVRGARTQYF.